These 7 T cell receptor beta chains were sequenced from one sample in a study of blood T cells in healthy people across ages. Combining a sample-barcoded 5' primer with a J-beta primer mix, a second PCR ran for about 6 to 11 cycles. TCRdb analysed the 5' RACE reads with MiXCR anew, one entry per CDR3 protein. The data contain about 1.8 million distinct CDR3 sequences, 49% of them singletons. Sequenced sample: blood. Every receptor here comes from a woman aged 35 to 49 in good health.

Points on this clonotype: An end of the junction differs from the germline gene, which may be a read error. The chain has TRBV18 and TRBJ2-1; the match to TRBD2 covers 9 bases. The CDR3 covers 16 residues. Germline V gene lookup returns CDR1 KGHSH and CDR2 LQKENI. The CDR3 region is CASSPPSGRRNNEQFF. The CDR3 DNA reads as TGTGCCAGCTCACCACCTAGCGGGAGAAGAAACAATGAACAGTTCTTC.

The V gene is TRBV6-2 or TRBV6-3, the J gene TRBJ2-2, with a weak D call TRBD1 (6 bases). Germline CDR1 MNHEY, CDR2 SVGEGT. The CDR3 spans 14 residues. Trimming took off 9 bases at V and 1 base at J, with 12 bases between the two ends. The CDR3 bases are TGTGCCAGTCACCAGACAGGGAACACCGGGGAGCTGTTTTTT. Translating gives CASHQTGNTGELFF.

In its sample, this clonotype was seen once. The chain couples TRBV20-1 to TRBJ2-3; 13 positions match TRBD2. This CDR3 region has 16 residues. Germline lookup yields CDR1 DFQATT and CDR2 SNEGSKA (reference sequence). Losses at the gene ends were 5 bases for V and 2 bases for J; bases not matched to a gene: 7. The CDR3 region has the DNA TGCAGTGCTGGGACTAGCGGGACGAGTAACACAGATACGCAGTATTTT. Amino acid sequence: CSAGTSGTSNTDTQYF.

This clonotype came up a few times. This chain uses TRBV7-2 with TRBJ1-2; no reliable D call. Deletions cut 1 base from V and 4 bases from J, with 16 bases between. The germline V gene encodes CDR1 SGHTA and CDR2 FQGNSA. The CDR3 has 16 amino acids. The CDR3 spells CASSLVSVQTSYGYTF. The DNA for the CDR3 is TGTGCCAGCAGCTTAGTATCTGTACAGACATCCTATGGCTACACCTTC.

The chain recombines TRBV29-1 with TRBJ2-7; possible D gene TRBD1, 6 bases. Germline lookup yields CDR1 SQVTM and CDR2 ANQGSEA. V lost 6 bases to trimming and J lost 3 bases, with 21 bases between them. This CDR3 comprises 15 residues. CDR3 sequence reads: CSVGETTGTRYEQYF. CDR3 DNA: TGCAGCGTGGGAGAAACAACCGGGACACGCTACGAGCAGTACTTC.

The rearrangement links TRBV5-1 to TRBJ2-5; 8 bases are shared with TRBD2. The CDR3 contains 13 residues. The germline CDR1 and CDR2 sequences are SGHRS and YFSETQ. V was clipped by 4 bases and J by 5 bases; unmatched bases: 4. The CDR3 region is CASSRRGDETQYF. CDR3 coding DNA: TGCGCCAGCAGCCGGCGGGGGGATGAGACCCAGTACTTC.

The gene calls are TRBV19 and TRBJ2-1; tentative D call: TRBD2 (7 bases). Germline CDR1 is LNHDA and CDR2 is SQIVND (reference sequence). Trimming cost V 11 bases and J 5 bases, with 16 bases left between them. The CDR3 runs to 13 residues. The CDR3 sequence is CACQTGGHNEQFF. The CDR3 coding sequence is TGTGCCTGCCAGACGGGGGGCCACAATGAGCAGTTCTTC.